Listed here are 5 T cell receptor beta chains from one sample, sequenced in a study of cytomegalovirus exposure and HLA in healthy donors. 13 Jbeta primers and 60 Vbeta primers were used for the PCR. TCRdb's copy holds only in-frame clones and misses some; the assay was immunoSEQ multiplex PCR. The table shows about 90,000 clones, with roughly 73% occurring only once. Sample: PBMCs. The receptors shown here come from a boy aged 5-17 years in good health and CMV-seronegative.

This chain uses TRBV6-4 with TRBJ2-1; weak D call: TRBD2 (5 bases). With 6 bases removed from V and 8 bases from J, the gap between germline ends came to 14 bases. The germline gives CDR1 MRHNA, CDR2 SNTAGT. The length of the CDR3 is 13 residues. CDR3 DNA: TGTGCCAGCAGGGACCCTAATAGCGATGAGCAGTTCTTC. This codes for CASRDPNSDEQFF.

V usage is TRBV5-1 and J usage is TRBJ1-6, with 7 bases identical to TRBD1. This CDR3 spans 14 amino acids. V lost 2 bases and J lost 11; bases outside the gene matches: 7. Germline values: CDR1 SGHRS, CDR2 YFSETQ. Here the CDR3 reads CASSLGGGNTPLHF. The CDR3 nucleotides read TGCGCCAGCAGCTTAGGAGGGGGCAACACACCCCTCCACTTT. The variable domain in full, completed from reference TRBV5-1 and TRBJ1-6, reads KAGVTQTPRYLIKTRGQQVTLSCSPISGHRSVSWYQQTPGQGLQFLFEYFSETQRNKGNFPGRFSGRQFSNSRSEMNVSTLELGDSALYLCASSLGGGNTPLHFGNGTRLTVT.

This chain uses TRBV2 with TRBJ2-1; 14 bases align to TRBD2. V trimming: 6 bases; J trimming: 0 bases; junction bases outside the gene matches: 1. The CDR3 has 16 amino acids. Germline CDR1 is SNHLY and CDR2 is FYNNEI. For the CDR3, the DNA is TGTGCCAGCAGGGGACTAGCGGGGGTCTCCTACAATGAGCAGTTCTTC. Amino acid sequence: CASRGLAGVSYNEQFF.

Here the CDR3 reads CASSLTGGGYTF. CDR3 nucleotides: TGTGCCAGCAGTCTGACAGGGGGCGGCTACACCTTC. The chain uses TRBV6-5 and TRBJ1-2; 10 nucleotides align to TRBD1. There are 12 residues in the CDR3. J lost 8 bases, V lost 5 bases, and 2 bases had no gene match. The germline V gene has CDR1 MNHEY and CDR2 SVGAGI.

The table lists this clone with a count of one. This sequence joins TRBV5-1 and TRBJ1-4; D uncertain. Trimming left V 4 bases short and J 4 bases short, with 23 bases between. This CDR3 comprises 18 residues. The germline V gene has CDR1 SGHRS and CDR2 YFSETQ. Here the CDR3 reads CASSHPRPKQTLNEKLFF. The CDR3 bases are TGCGCCAGCAGCCACCCGCGACCTAAACAGACCCTTAATGAAAAACTGTTTTTT.